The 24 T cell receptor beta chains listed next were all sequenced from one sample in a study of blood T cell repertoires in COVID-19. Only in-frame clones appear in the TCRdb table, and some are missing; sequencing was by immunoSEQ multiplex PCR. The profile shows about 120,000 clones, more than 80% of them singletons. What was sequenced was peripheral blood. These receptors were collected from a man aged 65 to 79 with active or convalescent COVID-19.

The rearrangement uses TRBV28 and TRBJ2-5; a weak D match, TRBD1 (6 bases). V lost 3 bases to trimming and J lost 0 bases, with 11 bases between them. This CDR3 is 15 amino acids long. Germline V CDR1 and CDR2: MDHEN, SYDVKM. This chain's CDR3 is CASSFDRKYQETQYF. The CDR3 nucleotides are TGTGCCAGCAGTTTTGACAGGAAATACCAAGAGACCCAGTACTTC.

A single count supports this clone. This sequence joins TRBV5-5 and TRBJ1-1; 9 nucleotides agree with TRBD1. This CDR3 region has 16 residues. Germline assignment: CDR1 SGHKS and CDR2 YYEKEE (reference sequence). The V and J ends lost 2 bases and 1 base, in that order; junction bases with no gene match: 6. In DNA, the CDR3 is TGTGCCAGCAGCTTCGGACAGGGGAGGGGGAACACTGAAGCTTTCTTT. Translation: CASSFGQGRGNTEAFF.

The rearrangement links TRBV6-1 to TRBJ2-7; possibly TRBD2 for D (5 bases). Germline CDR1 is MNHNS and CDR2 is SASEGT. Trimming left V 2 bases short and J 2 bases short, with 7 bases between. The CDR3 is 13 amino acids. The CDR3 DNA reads TGTGCCAGCAGTGAAATGCGGGCCTACGAGCAGTACTTC. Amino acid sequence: CASSEMRAYEQYF.

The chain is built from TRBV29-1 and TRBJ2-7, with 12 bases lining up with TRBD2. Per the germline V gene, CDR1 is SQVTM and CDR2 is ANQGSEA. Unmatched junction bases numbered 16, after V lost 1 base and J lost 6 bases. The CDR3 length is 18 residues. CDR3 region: CSVEVGRGRGLAGLEQYF. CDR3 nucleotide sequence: TGCAGCGTTGAAGTAGGGAGGGGGCGCGGACTAGCGGGGCTCGAGCAGTACTTC.

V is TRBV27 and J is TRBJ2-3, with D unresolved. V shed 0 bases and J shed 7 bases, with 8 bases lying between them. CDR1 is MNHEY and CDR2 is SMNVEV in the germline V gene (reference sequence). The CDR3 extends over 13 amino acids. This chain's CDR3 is CASSLSALNTQYF. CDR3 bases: TGTGCCAGCAGTTTATCCGCCCTAAATACGCAGTATTTT.

The CDR3 sequence: CASSLAGQGAFF. CDR3 nucleotides: TGTGCCAGCAGCTTAGCGGGACAGGGGGCTTTCTTT. The chain uses TRBV11-2 and TRBJ1-1; 10 bases map to TRBD1. The V gene's germline CDR1 is SGHAT and CDR2 FQNNGV. J gave up 11 bases and V 1 base, and 1 base lay outside the gene matches. CDR3 length: 12 amino acids.

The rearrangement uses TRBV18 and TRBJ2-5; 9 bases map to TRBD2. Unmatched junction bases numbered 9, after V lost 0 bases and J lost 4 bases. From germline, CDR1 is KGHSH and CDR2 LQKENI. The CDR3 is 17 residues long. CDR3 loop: CASSPPLGAGGTETQYF. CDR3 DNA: TGTGCCAGCTCACCACCCCTCGGAGCGGGAGGCACAGAGACCCAGTACTTC.

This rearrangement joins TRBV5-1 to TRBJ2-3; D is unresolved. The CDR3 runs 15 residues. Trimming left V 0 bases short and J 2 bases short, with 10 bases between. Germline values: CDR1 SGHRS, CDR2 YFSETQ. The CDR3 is CASSLVPQDTDTQYF. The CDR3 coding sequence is TGCGCCAGCAGCTTGGTCCCGCAGGACACAGATACGCAGTATTTT.

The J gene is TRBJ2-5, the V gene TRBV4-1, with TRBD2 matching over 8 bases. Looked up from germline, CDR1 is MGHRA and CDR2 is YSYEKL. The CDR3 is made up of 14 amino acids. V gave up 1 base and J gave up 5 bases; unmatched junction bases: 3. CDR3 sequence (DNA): TGCGCCAGCAGCCAAGTAGCGGGAAGGGAGACCCAGTACTTC. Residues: CASSQVAGRETQYF.

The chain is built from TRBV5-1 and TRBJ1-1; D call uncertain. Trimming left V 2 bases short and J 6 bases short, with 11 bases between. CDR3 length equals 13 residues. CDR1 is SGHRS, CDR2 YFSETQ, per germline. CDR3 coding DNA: TGCGCCAGCAGCTTTAACAGTGACGCTGAAGCTTTCTTT. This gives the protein CASSFNSDAEAFF. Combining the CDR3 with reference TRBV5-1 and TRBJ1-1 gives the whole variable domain KAGVTQTPRYLIKTRGQQVTLSCSPISGHRSVSWYQQTPGQGLQFLFEYFSETQRNKGNFPGRFSGRQFSNSRSEMNVSTLELGDSALYLCASSFNSDAEAFFGQGTRLTVV.

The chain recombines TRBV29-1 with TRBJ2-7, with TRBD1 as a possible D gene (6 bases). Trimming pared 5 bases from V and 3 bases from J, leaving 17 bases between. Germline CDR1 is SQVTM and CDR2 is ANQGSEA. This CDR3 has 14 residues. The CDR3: CSVKDSGVGYEQYF. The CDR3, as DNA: TGCAGCGTTAAGGACTCAGGGGTCGGCTACGAGCAGTACTTC.

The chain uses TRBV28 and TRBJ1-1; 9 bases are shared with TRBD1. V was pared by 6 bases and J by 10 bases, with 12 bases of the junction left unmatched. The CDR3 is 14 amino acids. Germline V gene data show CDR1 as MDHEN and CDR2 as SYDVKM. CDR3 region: CASRTSGTGFPAFF. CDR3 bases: TGTGCCAGCAGAACCAGCGGGACAGGGTTCCCAGCTTTCTTT.

In DNA form, the CDR3 reads TGTGCCAGCAGCTCAGGGACAGGGTCGAAAGCTTTCTTT. Translated, it gives CASSSGTGSKAFF. The rearrangement links TRBV6-5 to TRBJ1-1, with 9 bases aligning to TRBD1. From germline, CDR1 is MNHEY and CDR2 SVGAGI. This CDR3 has 13 amino acids. V lost 6 bases and J lost 9; bases outside the gene matches: 8.

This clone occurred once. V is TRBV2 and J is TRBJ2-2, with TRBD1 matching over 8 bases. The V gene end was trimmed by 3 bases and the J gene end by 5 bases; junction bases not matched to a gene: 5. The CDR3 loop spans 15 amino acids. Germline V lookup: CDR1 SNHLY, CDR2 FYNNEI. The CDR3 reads CASSDETGDTGELFF. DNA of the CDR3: TGTGCCAGCAGTGACGAGACAGGGGATACCGGGGAGCTGTTTTTT.

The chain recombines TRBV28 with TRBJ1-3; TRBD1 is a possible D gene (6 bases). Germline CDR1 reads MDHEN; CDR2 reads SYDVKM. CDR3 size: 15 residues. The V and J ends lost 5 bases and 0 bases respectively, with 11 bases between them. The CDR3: CASSPPTGSGNTIYF. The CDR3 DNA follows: TGTGCCAGCAGTCCCCCGACAGGCTCTGGAAACACCATATATTTT.

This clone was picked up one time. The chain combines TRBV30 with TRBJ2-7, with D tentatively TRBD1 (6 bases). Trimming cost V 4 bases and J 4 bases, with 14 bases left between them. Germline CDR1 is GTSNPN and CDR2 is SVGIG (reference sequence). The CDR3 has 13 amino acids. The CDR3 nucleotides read TGTGCCTGGAATGGGGGCAGAGGATACGAGCAGTACTTC. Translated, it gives CAWNGGRGYEQYF.

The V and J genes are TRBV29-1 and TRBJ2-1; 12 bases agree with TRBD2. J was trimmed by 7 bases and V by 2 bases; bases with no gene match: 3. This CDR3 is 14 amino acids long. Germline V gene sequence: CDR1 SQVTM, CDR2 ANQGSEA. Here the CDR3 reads CSVERLAGVNEQFF. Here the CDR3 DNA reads TGCAGCGTTGAACGACTAGCGGGAGTTAATGAGCAGTTCTTC.

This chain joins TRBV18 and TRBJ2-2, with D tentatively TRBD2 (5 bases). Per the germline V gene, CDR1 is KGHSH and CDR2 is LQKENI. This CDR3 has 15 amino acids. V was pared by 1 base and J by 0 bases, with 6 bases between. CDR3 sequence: CASSPLEANTGELFF. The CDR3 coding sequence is TGTGCCAGCTCACCACTGGAGGCGAACACCGGGGAGCTGTTTTTT. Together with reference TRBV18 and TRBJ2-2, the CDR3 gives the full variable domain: NAGVMQNPRHLVRRRGQEARLRCSPMKGHSHVYWYRQLPEEGLKFMVYLQKENIIDESGMPKERFSAEFPKEGPSILRIQQVVRGDSAAYFCASSPLEANTGELFFGEGSRLTVL.

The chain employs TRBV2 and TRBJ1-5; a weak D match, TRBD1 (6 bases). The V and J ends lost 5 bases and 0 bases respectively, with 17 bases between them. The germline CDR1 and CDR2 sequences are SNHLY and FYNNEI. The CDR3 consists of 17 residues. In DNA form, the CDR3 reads TGTGCCAGCAGTCCATTTCGACAGGAGAATAGCAATCAGCCCCAGCATTTT. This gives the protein CASSPFRQENSNQPQHF.

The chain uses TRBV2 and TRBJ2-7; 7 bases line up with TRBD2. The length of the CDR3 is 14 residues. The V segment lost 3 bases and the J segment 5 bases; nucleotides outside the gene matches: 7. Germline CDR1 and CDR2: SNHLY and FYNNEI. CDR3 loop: CASSDDTGGHEQYF. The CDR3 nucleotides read TGTGCCAGCAGTGACGACACGGGAGGACACGAGCAGTACTTC.

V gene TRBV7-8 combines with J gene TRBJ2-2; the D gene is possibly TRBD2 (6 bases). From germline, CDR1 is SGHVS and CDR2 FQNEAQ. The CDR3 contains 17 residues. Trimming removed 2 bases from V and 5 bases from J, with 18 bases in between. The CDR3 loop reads CASSLRIPGAWTGELFF. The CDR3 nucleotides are TGTGCCAGCAGCTTACGAATTCCGGGAGCGTGGACCGGGGAGCTGTTTTTT.

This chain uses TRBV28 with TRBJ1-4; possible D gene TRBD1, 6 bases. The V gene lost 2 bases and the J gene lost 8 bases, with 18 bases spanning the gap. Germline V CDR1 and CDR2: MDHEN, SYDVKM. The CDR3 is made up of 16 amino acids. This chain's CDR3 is CASSLASAGGNEKLFF. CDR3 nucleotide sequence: TGTGCCAGCAGTTTAGCCTCGGCGGGGGGCAACGAAAAACTGTTTTTT.

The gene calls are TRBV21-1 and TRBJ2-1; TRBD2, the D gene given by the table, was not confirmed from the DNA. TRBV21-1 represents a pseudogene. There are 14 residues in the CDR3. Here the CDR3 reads CASSKAGLVNEQFF. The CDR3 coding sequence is TGTGCCAGCAGCAAAGCGGGACTAGTTAATGAGCAGTTCTTC.

The chain's CDR3 is CASSDGQRGTEAFF. The CDR3 region has the DNA TGTGCCAGCAGCGACGGACAGCGAGGGACTGAAGCTTTCTTT. V usage is TRBV11-3 and J usage is TRBJ1-1; TRBD1 might be the D (6 bases). Trimming cost V 5 bases and J 5 bases, with 15 bases left between them. CDR1 and CDR2 from the germline V gene are SGHNT and YENEEA. The CDR3 totals 14 residues. Full variable domain (outside the CDR3, taken from reference TRBV11-3 and TRBJ1-1): EAGVVQSPRYKIIEKKQPVAFWCNPISGHNTLYWYLQNLGQGPELLIRYENEEAVDDSQLPKDRFSAERLKGVDSTLKIQPAELGDSAVYLCASSDGQRGTEAFFGQGTRLTVV.